One sample yielded the 8 T cell receptor beta chains listed below, sequenced in a study of blood T cell repertoires in COVID-19. The data were produced by immunoSEQ multiplex PCR, yet TCRdb's version contains in-frame clones alone and is incomplete. The repertoire includes around 320,000 clones, under 90% of them detected once, and less than 3% sits in the top ten. The specimen was PBMCs or T cells enriched from blood (not recorded which). The receptors here all came from a woman aged 50 to 60 who had been exposed to COVID-19.

This sequence joins TRBV5-1 and TRBJ1-4; no clear D. Germline CDR1 SGHRS, CDR2 YFSETQ. V was clipped by 2 bases and J by 0 bases, with 5 bases between them. CDR3 length equals 14 residues. This CDR3 reads CASSLAATNEKLFF. The DNA of the CDR3 is TGCGCCAGCAGCTTAGCCGCAACTAATGAAAAACTGTTTTTT.

The genes are TRBV2 and TRBJ2-7; TRBD1 matches at 9 bases. V lost 5 bases, J lost 6 bases, and 11 bases stayed unmatched. There are 15 residues in the CDR3. Germline lookup yields CDR1 SNHLY and CDR2 FYNNEI. The CDR3 loop reads CASSPGTGLNGEQYF. The CDR3 DNA follows: TGTGCCAGCAGTCCCGGGACAGGGTTGAACGGCGAGCAGTACTTC.

This chain joins TRBV11-2 and TRBJ2-5; 7 nucleotides agree with TRBD2. CDR1 is SGHAT, CDR2 FQNNGV, per germline. After removal of 3 bases from V and 3 bases from J, the junction contained 19 bases not matched to a gene. The CDR3 is 19 amino acids. In DNA form, the CDR3 reads TGTGCCAGCAGCTTTCTTCTACCAGCAAAGGGGAGGGGAAAAGAGACCCAGTACTTC. This encodes CASSFLLPAKGRGKETQYF.

The chain combines TRBV3-1 (or the pseudogene TRBV3-2) with TRBJ1-5; D might be TRBD1 (5 bases). V lost 0 bases and J 4 bases, leaving 10 bases between the germline ends. The germline V gene encodes CDR1 LGHDT and CDR2 YNNKEL (reference sequence). The CDR3 length is 15 residues. The CDR3 loop is CASSQDLTANQPQHF. Here the CDR3 DNA reads TGTGCCAGCAGCCAAGATCTGACAGCTAATCAGCCCCAGCATTTT.

This clone was recorded a few times. The gene calls are TRBV18 and TRBJ1-1, with D perhaps matching TRBD1 (5 bases). V was trimmed by 5 bases and J by 5 bases, leaving 9 bases between them. Germline V CDR1 and CDR2: KGHSH, LQKENI. The CDR3 spans 12 residues. The DNA of the CDR3 is TGTGCCAGCTCAGAGACAGAAACTGAAGCTTTCTTT. It codes for CASSETETEAFF.

V gene TRBV3-1 (or the pseudogene TRBV3-2) combines with J gene TRBJ2-1, with a weak D call TRBD2 (7 bases). CDR3 length equals 18 residues. V was trimmed by 0 bases and J by 4 bases, leaving 19 bases between them. CDR1 and CDR2 (germline): LGHDT, YNNKEL (reference sequence). The CDR3 nucleotides are TGTGCCAGCAGCCAAGATAAGGGGGGGAGTGGGCTTTACAATGAGCAGTTCTTC. It is translated as CASSQDKGGSGLYNEQFF.

V is TRBV10-2 and J is TRBJ1-1, with D possibly TRBD1 on 6 matching bases. The CDR3 extends over 13 amino acids. V gave up 4 bases and J gave up 6 bases, with 12 bases separating them. The germline V gene encodes CDR1 WSHSY and CDR2 SAAADI. The CDR3 nucleotides are TGCGCCAGCAGTGTCGCCAGGGGTCCTGAAGCTTTCTTT. Translating gives CASSVARGPEAFF.

V is TRBV19 and J is TRBJ1-2, with D maybe TRBD1 (6 bases). The CDR3 consists of 15 residues. The V gene lost 4 bases and the J gene lost 2 bases, with 14 bases spanning the gap. Looked up from germline, CDR1 is LNHDA and CDR2 is SQIVND (reference sequence). The CDR3 coding sequence is TGTGCCAGTAGTAGAGAAGGACAGAACAACTATGGCTACACCTTC. Its protein product is CASSREGQNNYGYTF.